The following is a TCR beta chain sequence with its context. This specimen belongs to a study of blood T cell repertoires in COVID-19. Profiling relied on immunoSEQ multiplex PCR, and the TCRdb table lists in-frame clones only, not all of them. The table shows approximately 110,000 clones, with 65% to 90% occurring only once. Germline V lookup: CDR1 MDHEN, CDR2 SYDVKM. This CDR3 comprises 14 residues. With 3 bases removed from V and 2 bases from J, the gap between germline ends came to 10 bases. The sequenced material came from peripheral blood. The chain couples TRBV28 to TRBJ1-2; D ambiguous. The clonotype comes from an elderly man with acute or convalescent COVID-19. This CDR3 reads CASSLTAGNYGYTF. CDR3 coding DNA: TGTGCCAGCAGTTTGACGGCGGGGAACTATGGCTACACCTTC.